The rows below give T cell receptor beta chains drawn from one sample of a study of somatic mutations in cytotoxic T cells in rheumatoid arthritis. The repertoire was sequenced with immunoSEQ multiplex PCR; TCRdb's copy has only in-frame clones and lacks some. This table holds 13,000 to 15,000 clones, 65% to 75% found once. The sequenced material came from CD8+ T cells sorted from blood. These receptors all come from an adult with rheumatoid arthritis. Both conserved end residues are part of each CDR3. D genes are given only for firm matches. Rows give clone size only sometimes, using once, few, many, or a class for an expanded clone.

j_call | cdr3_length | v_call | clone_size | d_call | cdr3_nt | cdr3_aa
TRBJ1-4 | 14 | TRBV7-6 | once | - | TGTGCCAGCAGCTTAACGGACAGCGGGGTGGAACTGTTTTTT | CASSLTDSGVELFF
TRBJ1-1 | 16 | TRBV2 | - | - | TGTGCCAGCAGCCCGGAATATCAGGGACGAGGAACTGAAGCTTTCTTT | CASSPEYQGRGTEAFF
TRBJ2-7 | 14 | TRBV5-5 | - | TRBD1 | TGTGCCAGCAGCCACGGGACAGCCCCCTCGGAGCAGTACTTC | CASSHGTAPSEQYF
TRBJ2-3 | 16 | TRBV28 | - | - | TGTGCCAGCAGTTTATCTACCCCAGAAGACTCTGATGCGCAGTATTTT | CASSLSTPEDSDAQYF
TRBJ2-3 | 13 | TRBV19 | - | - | TGTGCCAGTAGTCCTGGCGCAGGCGATACGCAGTATTTT | CASSPGAGDTQYF
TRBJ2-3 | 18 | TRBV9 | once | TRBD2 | TGTGCCAGCAGCATAACGACTAGCGGGGGTTATGACACAGATACGCAGTATTTT | CASSITTSGGYDTDTQYF
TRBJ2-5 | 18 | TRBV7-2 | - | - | TGTGCCAGCAGCTTAGTTGGTGGCTTAATGGCCCAGGGGGGGACCCAGTACTTC | CASSLVGGLMAQGGTQYF
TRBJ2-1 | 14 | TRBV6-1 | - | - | TGTGCCAGCAGTCTGAGTGGCTCCTACAATGAGCAGTTCTTC | CASSLSGSYNEQFF
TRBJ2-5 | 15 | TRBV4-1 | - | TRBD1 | TGCGCCAGCAGCCGCAACCCGGGACAGGGCGAGACCCAGTACTTC | CASSRNPGQGETQYF
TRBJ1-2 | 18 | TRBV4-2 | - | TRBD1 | TGTGCCAGCAGCCAAGATTTTGGAGAACGACAGGGGGCGATTGGCTACACCTTC | CASSQDFGERQGAIGYTF
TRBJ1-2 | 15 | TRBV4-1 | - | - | TGCGCCAGCAGCCAAGAGGGCAGGGGTAACTATGGCTACACCTTC | CASSQEGRGNYGYTF
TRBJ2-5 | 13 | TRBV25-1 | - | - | TGTGCCAGCAGTGACACAGGATGGGAGACCCAGTACTTC | CASSDTGWETQYF
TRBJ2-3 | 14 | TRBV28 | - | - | TGTGCCACCCTTGAAAGGGGTTACACAGATACGCAGTATTTT | CATLERGYTDTQYF
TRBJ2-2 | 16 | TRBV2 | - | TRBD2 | TGTGCCAGCAGTGATCGGGGGAGGGCGAACACCGGGGAGCTGTTTTTT | CASSDRGRANTGELFF
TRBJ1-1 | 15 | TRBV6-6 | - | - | TGTGCCAGCAGTTACTCGAAGGTTTTGTTCGCTGAAGCTTTCTTT | CASSYSKVLFAEAFF
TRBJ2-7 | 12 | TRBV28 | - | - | TGTGCCAGCAGATACTCAGGGTACGAGCAGTACTTC | CASRYSGYEQYF
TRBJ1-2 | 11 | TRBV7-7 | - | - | TGTGCTAGCAGCTTAGGGGGGGGCTACACCTTC | CASSLGGGYTF
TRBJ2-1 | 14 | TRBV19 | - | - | TGTGCCGCCTCCCAGGGGGGAGACTACAATGAGCAGTTCTTC | CAASQGGDYNEQFF
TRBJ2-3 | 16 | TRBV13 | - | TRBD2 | TGTGCCAGCAGCGGACTAGCGGGGGGGCGCACAGATACGCAGTATTTT | CASSGLAGGRTDTQYF
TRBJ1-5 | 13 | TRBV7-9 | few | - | TGTGCCAGCAGCGCACGGACTGACGGACCCCAGCATTTT | CASSARTDGPQHF